This TCR beta chain came from a study of spatial heterogeneity in lung cancer. Study as a whole: Detection of beta-chain sequences consistently exceeded that of alpha-chain sequences. Study outcomes and limitations: Expanded tumor TCRs that were ubiquitous appeared in blood more at resection than follow-up.

Time point meaning: sample taken at primary tumor resection. Sequencing covered unsorted whole RNA taken from tumor, nontumor lung or frozen PBMC. One entry per CDR3 protein, called by TCRdb with MiXCR from the 5' RACE reads. The sample holds 40,000 to 55,000 distinct CDR3 sequences, approximately 7% seen once. Remarks on this clonotype: Its antigen is currently unknown.

The specimen was PBMCs, collected at surgery. The clonotype was recovered from a female donor with early-stage non-small cell lung cancer.

The CDR3 loop is CASSLGQQETQYF. CDR3 nucleotides: TGTGCCAGCAGCCTCGGACAGCAAGAGACCCAGTACTTC. The V and J genes are TRBV9 and TRBJ2-5; tentatively, D is TRBD1 (6 bases). Deletions cut 4 bases from V and 2 bases from J, with 9 bases between. The germline V gene has CDR1 SGDLS and CDR2 YYNGEE. This CDR3 is 13 amino acids long.